The 8 T cell receptor beta chains reported below all come from one sample, sequenced in a study of identical twins. TCRdb re-derived calls from the 5' RACE reads in MiXCR, one entry per CDR3 protein. The table has approximately 530,000 distinct CDR3 sequences, more than 20% seen once. These data were likewise used in another study, on yellow fever vaccine responses in identical twins.

The sample taken for sequencing was CD4+ T cells sorted from blood. These receptors all come from a woman younger than 35 in good health.

The chain is built from TRBV5-1 and TRBJ1-1; tentatively, D is TRBD1 (5 bases). Trimming removed 6 bases from V and 1 base from J, with 16 bases in between. Per germline, CDR1 SGHRS and CDR2 YFSETQ. The CDR3 loop spans 15 amino acids. Here the CDR3 DNA reads TGCGCCAGCACCCAGAGTGGGGCAGGGAACACTGAAGCTTTCTTT. Translating it yields CASTQSGAGNTEAFF.

This clonotype showed up many times. The V call is TRBV5-1, the J call TRBJ2-4; D is unclear. Germline V gives CDR1 SGHRS, CDR2 YFSETQ. The V gene lost 4 bases and the J gene lost 0 bases, with 8 bases spanning the gap. This CDR3 has 14 amino acids. CDR3 protein: CASSDQLAKNIQYF. The CDR3 DNA reads TGCGCCAGCAGCGATCAGCTAGCCAAAAACATTCAGTACTTC.

The table lists this clonotype with a few counts. The chain employs TRBV20-1 and TRBJ2-2; perhaps D is TRBD1 or TRBD2 (5 bases each). V gave up 6 bases and J gave up 0 bases, with 11 bases separating them. The CDR3 loop spans 14 amino acids. Germline V lookup: CDR1 DFQATT, CDR2 SNEGSKA (reference sequence). As DNA, the CDR3 is TGCAGTGCAACGGGGCGGTCGAACACCGGGGAGCTGTTTTTT. Protein: CSATGRSNTGELFF.

The chain uses TRBV24-1 and TRBJ2-1, with 8 bases fitting TRBD1. J lost 4 bases, V lost 4 bases, and 8 bases had no gene match. CDR1 and CDR2 (germline): KGHDR, SFDVKD. CDR3 length equals 16 residues. This CDR3 is CATSDPTGAQYNEQFF. Here the CDR3 DNA reads TGTGCCACCAGTGACCCGACAGGGGCCCAATACAATGAGCAGTTCTTC.

The genes are TRBV10-3 and TRBJ2-2; the match to TRBD2 covers 7 bases. V was clipped by 7 bases and J by 0 bases; unmatched bases: 5. Germline V gene lookup returns CDR1 ENHRY and CDR2 SYGVKD. This CDR3 contains 15 residues. The CDR3 sequence is CAIIAGPTNTGELFF. DNA for the CDR3: TGTGCCATCATAGCGGGCCCCACGAACACCGGGGAGCTGTTTTTT.

Only a few counts were recorded for this clonotype. This chain joins TRBV20-1 and TRBJ2-1, with 7 bases that match TRBD1. Germline values: CDR1 DFQATT, CDR2 SNEGSKA (reference sequence). This CDR3 is 14 amino acids long. The junction had 3 bases not matched to a gene; V was cut back by 2 bases and J by 2 bases. CDR3 residues: CSARKGAAYNEQFF. CDR3 in DNA: TGCAGTGCTAGAAAGGGGGCCGCCTACAATGAGCAGTTCTTC.

This clonotype came up a few times. The chain recombines TRBV12-3 or TRBV12-4 with TRBJ2-7; 13 bases agree with TRBD2. After removal of 5 bases from V and 6 bases from J, the junction contained 7 bases not matched to a gene. The CDR3 length is 15 residues. The CDR3 loop is CASSPTSGRAPEQYF. In DNA, the CDR3 is TGTGCCAGCAGTCCTACTAGCGGGAGGGCCCCCGAGCAGTACTTC.

The chain is built from TRBV7-9 and TRBJ2-5; 8 bases agree with TRBD1. CDR3 length: 14 amino acids. With 1 base clipped from V and 10 bases from J, the junction kept 8 bases outside the gene matches. Germline values: CDR1 SEHNR, CDR2 FQNEAQ (reference sequence). CDR3 amino acids: CASSLVWGQAVQYF. For the CDR3, the DNA is TGTGCCAGCAGCTTAGTGTGGGGACAGGCGGTCCAGTACTTC.